The 19 T cell receptor beta chains listed next were all sequenced from one sample in a study of T cell repertoires in aging, cancer and after chemotherapy. The template was genomic DNA from peripheral blood, not RNA. A mixed TRB-A/B primer pool amplified rearranged TRB by multiplex touch-down PCR. TCRdb re-derived calls from the multiplex PCR reads in MiXCR, one entry per CDR3 protein. Here the sample spans some 2,500 distinct CDR3 sequences, approximately 22% being singletons. The sequencing sample was made of blood. The receptors here all came from a human donor with a solid tumor.

The rearrangement links TRBV6-5 to TRBJ1-1, with TRBD1 matching 8 bases. The V and J ends lost 0 bases and 0 bases, in that order; junction bases with no gene match: 6. The germline gives CDR1 MNHEY, CDR2 SVGAGI. The CDR3 covers 17 residues. CDR3 protein: CASSYSVQGAVNTEAFF. The DNA of the CDR3 is TGTGCCAGCAGTTACTCGGTTCAGGGGGCCGTGAACACTGAAGCTTTCTTT.

This clonotype was seen only a few times. The chain links TRBV19 to TRBJ2-3, with 10 bases fitting TRBD1. J lost 1 base, V lost 5 bases, and 3 bases had no gene match. Germline values: CDR1 LNHDA, CDR2 SQIVND (reference sequence). The CDR3 consists of 15 residues. DNA for the CDR3: TGTGCCAGTAGTCCCGGGACAGGGGGCACAGATACGCAGTATTTT. This encodes CASSPGTGGTDTQYF.

The gene calls are TRBV11-2 and TRBJ2-7; 11 nucleotides agree with TRBD2. V shed 0 bases and J 3 bases; nucleotides not matched to a gene: 4. The CDR3 extends over 16 amino acids. CDR1 and CDR2 (germline): SGHAT, FQNNGV. The CDR3 coding sequence is TGTGCCAGCAGCTTAGAGTGGGGGACTAGCGGCTACGAGCAGTACTTC. This encodes CASSLEWGTSGYEQYF.

V gene TRBV29-1 combines with J gene TRBJ2-7; 9 positions agree with TRBD1. With 6 bases clipped from V and 6 bases from J, the junction kept 6 bases outside the gene matches. Germline values: CDR1 SQVTM, CDR2 ANQGSEA. The length of the CDR3 is 12 residues. The CDR3, as DNA: TGCAGCGTCGCCGGGACAGGGTTCGAGCAGTACTTC. As protein: CSVAGTGFEQYF.

The chain combines TRBV5-1 with TRBJ2-3; D gene unclear. The CDR3 has 15 amino acids. With 1 base removed from V and 2 bases from J, the gap between germline ends came to 11 bases. The germline V gene encodes CDR1 SGHRS and CDR2 YFSETQ. CDR3 nucleotides: TGCGCCAGCAGCTTGAGGCAGACCCACACAGATACGCAGTATTTT. This codes for CASSLRQTHTDTQYF.

This rearrangement joins TRBV28 to TRBJ1-3; the D is unclear. CDR1 and CDR2 (germline): MDHEN, SYDVKM. V was clipped by 7 bases and J by 4 bases, with 11 bases between them. CDR3 length equals 13 residues. CDR3 region: CASIPYPGNTIYF. CDR3 sequence (DNA): TGTGCCAGCATCCCTTATCCGGGAAACACCATATATTTT.

The chain links TRBV10-2 to TRBJ2-7, with D possibly TRBD1 on 6 matching bases. The length of the CDR3 is 16 residues. Per germline, CDR1 WSHSY and CDR2 SAAADI. V dropped 4 bases and J dropped 4 bases, with 20 bases sitting between them. CDR3 DNA: TGCGCCAGCAGTGGGCCGGTAAGGGGGAACTTTTACGAGCAGTACTTC. It yields the protein CASSGPVRGNFYEQYF.

This clonotype was observed a few times. This chain connects TRBV5-1 to TRBJ1-2; D gene uncertain. V lost 0 bases and J 8 bases, leaving 17 bases between the germline ends. CDR1 and CDR2 (germline): SGHRS, YFSETQ. CDR3 length equals 15 residues. This CDR3 reads CASSLAGGGTDGYTF. For the CDR3, the DNA is TGCGCCAGCAGCTTGGCCGGCGGAGGTACGGACGGCTACACCTTC. The variable domain in full, with the rest retrieved from reference TRBV5-1 and TRBJ1-2, is KAGVTQTPRYLIKTRGQQVTLSCSPISGHRSVSWYQQTPGQGLQFLFEYFSETQRNKGNFPGRFSGRQFSNSRSEMNVSTLELGDSALYLCASSLAGGGTDGYTFGSGTRLTVV.

The chain carries TRBV4-1 and TRBJ2-5; the D gene could be TRBD1 or TRBD2 (6 bases each). CDR3 size: 15 residues. The germline V gene has CDR1 MGHRA and CDR2 YSYEKL. The V gene lost 6 bases and the J gene lost 2 bases, with 16 bases spanning the gap. The CDR3 DNA is TGCGCCAGCAGTCCCTCCGGGGGCTATCAAGAGACCCAGTACTTC. Its protein product is CASSPSGGYQETQYF.

This clonotype was found a few times. This chain uses TRBV5-1 with TRBJ2-7; 11 positions agree with TRBD2. V shed 4 bases and J 4 bases; nucleotides not matched to a gene: 7. The CDR3 is 15 amino acids. Per germline, CDR1 SGHRS and CDR2 YFSETQ. CDR3 sequence reads: CASSGGGTSGYEQYF. The CDR3 nucleotides read TGCGCCAGCAGCGGGGGGGGGACTAGCGGTTACGAGCAGTACTTC.

Details on this clonotype: A much more abundant neighbour one base away suggests this may be a read error. The genes are TRBV7-2 and TRBJ2-1; 9 bases fit TRBD2. The CDR3 runs to 15 residues. CDR1 and CDR2 (germline): SGHTA, FQGNSA. Here the CDR3 reads CASSSPGTSINKQFF. The DNA for the CDR3 is TGTGCCAGCAGCTCACCCGGGACTAGCATCAATAAGCAGTTCTTC.

This clonotype is classed as large (0.1 to 1%). This rearrangement joins TRBV7-9 to TRBJ1-4; D is undetermined. Germline V gene data show CDR1 as SEHNR and CDR2 as FQNEAQ (reference sequence). The V end lost 1 base, the J end lost 4 bases, and 13 bases lay between the germline ends. There are 16 residues in the CDR3. CDR3 in DNA: TGTGCCAGCAGCTTAGATCGGGGATCTCATAATGAAAAACTGTTTTTT. Encoded protein: CASSLDRGSHNEKLFF.

The CDR3 sequence: CATSTGGQGGVKAFF. DNA of the CDR3: TGTGCCACCAGCACGGGCGGGCAGGGAGGCGTAAAAGCTTTCTTT. The chain carries TRBV15 and TRBJ1-1, with D possibly being TRBD1 (5 bases). The CDR3 is 15 amino acids. V lost 4 bases, J lost 9 bases, and 21 bases lay in between. Germline CDR1 reads LNHNV; CDR2 reads YYDKDF (reference sequence).

The chain couples TRBV7-9 to TRBJ1-6; D remains unclear. The V gene's germline CDR1 is SEHNR and CDR2 FQNEAQ (reference sequence). V lost 2 bases and J 4 bases, leaving 6 bases between the germline ends. The length of the CDR3 is 14 residues. CDR3 amino acids: CASSLNMYNSPLHF. The DNA of the CDR3 is TGTGCCAGCAGCTTAAACATGTATAATTCACCCCTCCACTTT.

The chain uses TRBV5-1 and TRBJ2-7; D perhaps matches TRBD1 (6 bases). V lost 1 base and J 2 bases, leaving 13 bases between the germline ends. CDR3 length equals 15 residues. From germline, CDR1 is SGHRS and CDR2 YFSETQ. This CDR3 is CASSLSTGQTYEQYF. DNA for the CDR3: TGCGCCAGCAGCTTGAGTACTGGACAGACCTACGAGCAGTACTTC.

This clonotype has a handful of counts. This rearrangement joins TRBV7-9 to TRBJ2-4; possibly TRBD2 for D (6 bases). With 3 bases removed from V and 0 bases from J, the gap between germline ends came to 6 bases. Germline V gives CDR1 SEHNR, CDR2 FQNEAQ (reference sequence). This CDR3 spans 14 amino acids. The CDR3 DNA is TGTGCCAGCAGCTTGCGGGGAGCCAAAAACATTCAGTACTTC. Its translation is CASSLRGAKNIQYF.

This clonotype is deemed medium-sized. The chain is built from TRBV6-5 and TRBJ1-6; D is ambiguous. Germline CDR1 MNHEY, CDR2 SVGAGI. Deletions cut 2 bases from V and 6 bases from J, with 2 bases between. This CDR3 is built from 12 residues. This chain's CDR3 is CASSYGNSPLHF. The CDR3 nucleotides read TGTGCCAGCAGTTACGGTAATTCACCCCTCCACTTT.

This clonotype appeared a few times. The J gene is TRBJ2-7, the V gene TRBV6-5; 11 bases align to TRBD2. J was trimmed by 1 base and V by 6 bases; bases with no gene match: 14. The CDR3 contains 18 residues. Germline V gene lookup returns CDR1 MNHEY and CDR2 SVGAGI. The CDR3 spells CASSPELAGAPLSYEQYF. The CDR3 DNA is TGTGCCAGCAGCCCCGAACTAGCGGGGGCACCCTTATCCTACGAGCAGTACTTC.

The chain employs TRBV12-5 and TRBJ2-3; no firm D call. The CDR3 loop spans 14 amino acids. CDR1 is LGHNT, CDR2 FRNRAP, per germline. With 6 bases removed from V and 0 bases from J, the gap between germline ends came to 10 bases. The CDR3 region is CASGTGLSTDTQYF. The CDR3 DNA is TGTGCTAGTGGAACCGGGCTTAGCACAGATACGCAGTATTTT.